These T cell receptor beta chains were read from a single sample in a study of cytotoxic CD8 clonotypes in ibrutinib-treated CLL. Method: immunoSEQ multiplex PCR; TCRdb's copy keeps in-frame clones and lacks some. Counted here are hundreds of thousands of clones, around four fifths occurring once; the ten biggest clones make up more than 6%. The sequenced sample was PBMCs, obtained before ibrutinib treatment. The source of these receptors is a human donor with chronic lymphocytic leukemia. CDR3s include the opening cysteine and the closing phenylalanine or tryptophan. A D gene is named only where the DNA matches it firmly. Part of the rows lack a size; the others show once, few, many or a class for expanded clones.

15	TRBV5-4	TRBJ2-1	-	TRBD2	TGTGCCAGCAGCTTGGACAGCGGGAGTTACAATGAGCAGTTCTTC	CASSLDSGSYNEQFF
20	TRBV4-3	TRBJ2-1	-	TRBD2	TGCGCCAGCAGCCAATTTACCCCGGGACTAGCGGGAGATATACGGAATGAGCAGTTCTTC	CASSQFTPGLAGDIRNEQFF
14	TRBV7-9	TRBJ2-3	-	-	TGTGCCAGCAGCTTGACACATAGCACAGATACGCAGTATTTT	CASSLTHSTDTQYF
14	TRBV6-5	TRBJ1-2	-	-	TGTGCCAGCAGTTACCATCCAGTCAACTATGGCTACACCTTC	CASSYHPVNYGYTF
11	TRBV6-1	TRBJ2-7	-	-	TGTGCCAGCACCTTTTCGGGCGAGCAGTACTTC	CASTFSGEQYF
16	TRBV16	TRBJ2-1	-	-	TGTGCCAGCAGCCAACCGCAAGGCGGTGTGGACAATGAGCAGTTCTTC	CASSQPQGGVDNEQFF
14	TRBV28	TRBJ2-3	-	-	TGTGCCAGCAGTTTAGATGACACCACAGATACGCAGTATTTT	CASSLDDTTDTQYF
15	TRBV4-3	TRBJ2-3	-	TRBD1	TGCGCCAGCAGCCAGAAACAGGGGAACACAGATACGCAGTATTTT	CASSQKQGNTDTQYF
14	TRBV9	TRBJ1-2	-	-	TGTGCCAGCAGAATCGCGGGGCCCAACTATGGCTACACCTTC	CASRIAGPNYGYTF
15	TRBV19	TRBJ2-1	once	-	TGTGCCAGTAGTATAGTTTTCCGGGAAGCAGGGGAGCAGTTCTTC	CASSIVFREAGEQFF
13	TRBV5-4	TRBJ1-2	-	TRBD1	TGTGCCAGCAGCTTGGAGGGGACAGGCGGCTACACCTTC	CASSLEGTGGYTF
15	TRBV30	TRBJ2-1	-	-	TGTGCCTGGAGGACCTCGGGGAGCCGCTACAATGAGCAGTTCTTC	CAWRTSGSRYNEQFF
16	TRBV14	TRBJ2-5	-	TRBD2	TGTGCCAGCAGCCAGCCGGGACTAGCGGGAGGAGAGACCCAGTACTTC	CASSQPGLAGGETQYF
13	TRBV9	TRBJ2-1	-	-	TGTGCCAGCAGCGTAGAAGGGAGAAATGAGCAGTTCTTC	CASSVEGRNEQFF
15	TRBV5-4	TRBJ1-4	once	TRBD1	TGTGCCAGCAGCGCGACAGGGATAGTTAATGAAAAACTGTTTTTT	CASSATGIVNEKLFF
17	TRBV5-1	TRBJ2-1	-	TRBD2	TGCGCCAGCAGCTTGGCGCTAGCGGGAGGGCCGGGGGATGAGCAGTTCTTC	CASSLALAGGPGDEQFF
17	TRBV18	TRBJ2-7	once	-	TGTGCCAGCTCAAAGCAGGGGGGTGGCGGGAGTCTTTACGAGCAGTACTTC	CASSKQGGGGSLYEQYF
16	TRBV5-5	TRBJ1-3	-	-	TGTGCCAGCAGCTTGGGTCATCAGGGGTCCGGAAACACCATATATTTT	CASSLGHQGSGNTIYF
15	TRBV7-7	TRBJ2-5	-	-	TGTGCCAGCAGCTTATTGGCAGGGGTGGGGGAGACCCAGTACTTC	CASSLLAGVGETQYF
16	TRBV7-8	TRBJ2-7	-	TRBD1	TGTGCCAGCAGCTCCCTAGCTCCGGGACAGGGACGCGAGCAGTACTTC	CASSSLAPGQGREQYF
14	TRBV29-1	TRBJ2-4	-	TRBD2	TGCAGCGTTGAAGTAGGACTAGCGGGGCTAACTCAGTACTTC	CSVEVGLAGLTQYF
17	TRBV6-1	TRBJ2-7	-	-	TGTGCCAGCAGTGAACTGGTGGAACAGCAACACTCCTACGAGCAGTACTTC	CASSELVEQQHSYEQYF
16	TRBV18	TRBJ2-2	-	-	TGTGCCAGCTCACTGTCTAGCAGATCGAACACCGGGGAGCTGTTTTTT	CASSLSSRSNTGELFF
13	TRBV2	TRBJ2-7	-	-	TGTGCCAGCAGTGAAGGAGGAGACTACGAGCAGTACTTC	CASSEGGDYEQYF
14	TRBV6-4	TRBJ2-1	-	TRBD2	TGTGCCAGCAAATCTAGCGGGAGGGCCGAGGAGCAGTTCTTC	CASKSSGRAEEQFF
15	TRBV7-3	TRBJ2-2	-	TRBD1	TGTGCCAGCAGCCTAGGGACAGTCAACACCGGGGAGCTGTTTTTT	CASSLGTVNTGELFF
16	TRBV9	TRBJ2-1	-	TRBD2	TGTGCCAGCAGCGTAATATTGGGCGGGAGTGTCCATGAGCAGTTCTTC	CASSVILGGSVHEQFF
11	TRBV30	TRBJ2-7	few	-	TGTGCCTGGGGACCCGTCTACGAGCAGTACTTC	CAWGPVYEQYF
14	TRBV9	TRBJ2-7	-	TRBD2	TGTGCCAGCAGCGCCGGGACTAGTGTCTACGAGCAGTACTTC	CASSAGTSVYEQYF
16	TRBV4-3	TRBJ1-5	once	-	TGCGCCAGCAGCCAAGATGGGTATTATAGCAATCAGCCCCAGCATTTT	CASSQDGYYSNQPQHF
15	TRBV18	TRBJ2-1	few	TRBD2	TGTGCCAGCTCACCACCGGATCAGCGGGGCGATGAGCAGTTCTTC	CASSPPDQRGDEQFF
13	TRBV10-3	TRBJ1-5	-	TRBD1	TGTGCCACGGACAGGGGGAGCGGTCAGCCCCAGCATTTT	CATDRGSGQPQHF
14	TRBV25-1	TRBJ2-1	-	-	TGTGCCAGCAGGAGGGGGGAGGGGTACAATGAGCAGTTCTTC	CASRRGEGYNEQFF
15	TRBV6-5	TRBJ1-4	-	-	TGTGCCAGCACCACATCGACAGCCACTAATGAAAAACTGTTTTTT	CASTTSTATNEKLFF
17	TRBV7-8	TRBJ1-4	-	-	TGTGCCAGCAGCTTACTTCCCAGACATGCAACTAATGAAAAACTGTTTTTT	CASSLLPRHATNEKLFF
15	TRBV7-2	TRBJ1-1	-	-	TGTGCCAGCAGCTTCGACAGGACCTCCCGAACTGAAGCTTTCTTT	CASSFDRTSRTEAFF
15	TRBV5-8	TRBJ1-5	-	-	TGTGCCAGCAGCCCGCGGGGCGCGCGCAATCAGCCCCAGCATTTT	CASSPRGARNQPQHF
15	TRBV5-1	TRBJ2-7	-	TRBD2	TGCGCCAGCAGCTTGGGACTAGCGGAGTCCTACGAGCAGTACTTC	CASSLGLAESYEQYF
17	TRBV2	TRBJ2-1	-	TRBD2	TGTGCCAGCAGTGAAATTATTGGGACTAGCGGGACAAATGAGCAGTTCTTC	CASSEIIGTSGTNEQFF
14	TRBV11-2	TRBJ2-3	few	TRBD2	TGTGCCAGCAGCTTTAGCGGGGGCACAGATACGCAGTATTTT	CASSFSGGTDTQYF
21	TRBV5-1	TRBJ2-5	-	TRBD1	TGCGCCAGCAGCTTGGCAAAAAAGTTCCTTCGGACAGGGGGAGGAGGAGAGACCCAGTACTTC	CASSLAKKFLRTGGGGETQYF
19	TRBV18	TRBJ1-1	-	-	TGTGCCAGCTCACCACCTCCCGAGTTCCTTCGACGGCCCAGATACGAAGCTTTCTTT	CASSPPPEFLRRPRYEAFF
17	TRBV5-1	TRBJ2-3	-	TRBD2	TGCGCCAGCAGCCAGCGACTAGCGGGAGTTACCACAGATACGCAGTATTTT	CASSQRLAGVTTDTQYF
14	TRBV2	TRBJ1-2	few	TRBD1	TGTGCCAGCAGTGCCCAACAGGGGGCTGGCGGCTACACCTTC	CASSAQQGAGGYTF
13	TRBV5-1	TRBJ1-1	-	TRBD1	TGCGCCAGCAGCTTGGGACAGGGGCCGGAAGCTTTCTTT	CASSLGQGPEAFF